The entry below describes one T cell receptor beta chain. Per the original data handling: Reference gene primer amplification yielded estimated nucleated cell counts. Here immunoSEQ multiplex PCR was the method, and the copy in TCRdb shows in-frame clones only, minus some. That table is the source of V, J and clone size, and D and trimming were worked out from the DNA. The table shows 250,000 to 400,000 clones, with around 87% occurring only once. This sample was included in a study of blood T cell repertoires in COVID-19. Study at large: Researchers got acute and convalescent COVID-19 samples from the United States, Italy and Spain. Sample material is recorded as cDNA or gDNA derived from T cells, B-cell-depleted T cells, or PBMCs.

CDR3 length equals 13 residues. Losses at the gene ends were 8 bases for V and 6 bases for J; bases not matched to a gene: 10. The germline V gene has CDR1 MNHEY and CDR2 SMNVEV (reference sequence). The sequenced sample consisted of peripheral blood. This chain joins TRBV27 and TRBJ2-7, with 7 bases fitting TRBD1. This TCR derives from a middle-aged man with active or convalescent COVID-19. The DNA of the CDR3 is TGTGCCAGCGGGCCGAAGACAGGGCGCGAGCAGTACTTC. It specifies CASGPKTGREQYF.